One sample yielded the 18 T cell receptor beta chains listed below, sequenced in a study of blood T cell repertoires in COVID-19. The protocol was immunoSEQ multiplex PCR, while the TCRdb copy is restricted to in-frame clones and leaves out a portion. The repertoire includes approximately 250,000 clones, about 88% of them detected once, and about 0.93% sits in the top ten. Sequencing was carried out using peripheral blood. The receptor set was obtained from a man between 40 and 49 years old with acute or convalescent COVID-19.

Only a few counts were recorded for this clone. This chain uses TRBV19 with TRBJ1-4; 8 bases fit TRBD1. The CDR3 has 14 amino acids. Germline V gene lookup returns CDR1 LNHDA and CDR2 SQIVND (reference sequence). J gave up 5 bases and V 5 bases, and 4 bases lay outside the gene matches. CDR3 nucleotides: TGTGCCAGTAGTCGGGACAGGAGGAATGAAAAACTGTTTTTT. Its translation: CASSRDRRNEKLFF.

The chain recombines TRBV2 with TRBJ2-3, with TRBD2 as a possible D gene (6 bases). This CDR3 region has 15 residues. Deletions cut 4 bases from V and 6 bases from J, with 17 bases between. Looked up from germline, CDR1 is SNHLY and CDR2 is FYNNEI. The CDR3 sequence is CASSARVEGSDTQYF. The CDR3 DNA reads TGTGCCAGCAGTGCCAGGGTGGAGGGTTCTGATACGCAGTATTTT.

The chain employs TRBV5-1 and TRBJ2-3; 9 bases agree with TRBD2. CDR1 is SGHRS and CDR2 is YFSETQ in the germline V gene. V was pared by 4 bases and J by 1 base, with 7 bases of the junction left unmatched. CDR3 length equals 16 residues. CDR3 bases: TGCGCCAGCAGCGTTGCGGCTAGCGGGGGCACAGATACGCAGTATTTT. This gives the protein CASSVAASGGTDTQYF.

The rearrangement uses TRBV2 and TRBJ1-2; TRBD1 is a possible D gene (6 bases). Germline-derived CDR1 and CDR2 are SNHLY and FYNNEI. The ends were cut back, 7 bases at V and 1 base at J, with 16 bases in the middle. This CDR3 region has 15 residues. The CDR3 region is CASTPNRELNYGYTF. Written as DNA, the CDR3 is TGTGCCAGCACCCCCAACAGGGAACTTAACTATGGCTACACCTTC.

The CDR3 here is CASSSGGQGDLYTF. The CDR3 DNA sequence: TGCGCCAGCAGCTCTGGGGGACAGGGGGATCTCTACACCTTC. This sequence joins TRBV5-1 and TRBJ1-2, with TRBD1 identical over 11 bases. Germline loops: CDR1 SGHRS, CDR2 YFSETQ. J gave up 10 bases and V 3 bases, and 8 bases lay outside the gene matches. The CDR3 runs to 14 residues.

V and J are TRBV10-3 and TRBJ2-3, with 9 bases matching TRBD2. Trimming removed 3 bases from V and 1 base from J; junction bases left unmatched: 2. Looked up from germline, CDR1 is ENHRY and CDR2 is SYGVKD. The length of the CDR3 is 15 residues. CDR3 sequence (DNA): TGTGCCATCAGTGAACGGACTAGCGGCACAGATACGCAGTATTTT. It codes for CAISERTSGTDTQYF.

The chain joins TRBV7-3 to TRBJ2-5, with 7 bases identical to TRBD2. The CDR3 runs to 13 residues. The V and J ends lost 3 bases and 5 bases, in that order; junction bases with no gene match: 3. CDR1 and CDR2 from the germline V gene are SGHTA and FQGTGA. For the CDR3, the DNA is TGTGCCAGCAGCTTCGGGGGGAGGGAGACCCAGTACTTC. This encodes CASSFGGRETQYF.

The J gene is TRBJ1-1, the V gene TRBV13; 7 bases align to TRBD1. Per the germline V gene, CDR1 is PRHDT and CDR2 is FYEKMQ (reference sequence). V trimming: 4 bases; J trimming: 1 base; junction bases outside the gene matches: 3. The CDR3 is made up of 14 amino acids. The CDR3, as DNA: TGTGCCAGCAGCTCCAGGGGGGAGAACACTGAAGCTTTCTTT. Amino acids: CASSSRGENTEAFF.

The rearrangement joins TRBV18 to TRBJ2-1; TRBD2 agrees at 8 bases. Trimming cost V 4 bases and J 8 bases; bases outside gene matches: 7. Per the germline V gene, CDR1 is KGHSH and CDR2 is LQKENI. CDR3 length equals 14 residues. The CDR3 spells CASSLGIGGDEQFF. The DNA of the CDR3 is TGTGCCAGCTCACTCGGCATCGGGGGGGATGAGCAGTTCTTC.

This clone has just a few counts. A junction boundary mismatches the germline segment, possibly from a read error. The chain carries TRBV19 and TRBJ1-2, with TRBD1 as a possible D gene (5 bases). CDR1 is LNHDA and CDR2 is SQIVND in the germline V gene (reference sequence). This CDR3 spans 14 amino acids. CDR3 coding DNA: TGTGCCAGTAGGCCTCAGGGCTCCGGGCTTGTGTCTCGCTTC. Amino acid sequence: CASRPQGSGLVSRF.

V is TRBV28 and J is TRBJ1-5; D possibly corresponds to TRBD1 (5 bases). Germline V gene data show CDR1 as MDHEN and CDR2 as SYDVKM. The CDR3 sequence is 15 residues long. Trimming shortened V by 4 bases and J by 6 bases, and 16 bases separated the two germline ends. The CDR3 nucleotides read TGTGCCAGCAGTTCCCCTCAGGGAATTGGTCAGCCCCAGCATTTT. Amino acids: CASSSPQGIGQPQHF.

The chain is built from TRBV30 and TRBJ2-2, with TRBD1 matching over 7 bases. Trimming at V came to 4 bases and at J to 6 bases, leaving 11 bases not matched to a gene. The V gene's germline CDR1 is GTSNPN and CDR2 SVGIG (reference sequence). The CDR3 is 15 residues long. The DNA of the CDR3 is TGTGCCTGGACCCTCGGGACAGTCAACGCCGGGGAGCTGTTTTTT. Protein sequence: CAWTLGTVNAGELFF.

This rearrangement joins TRBV6-5 to TRBJ2-5; 7 bases align to TRBD1. The ends lost 4 bases at V and 0 bases at J; junction bases unmatched: 5. The CDR3 has 15 amino acids. Germline values: CDR1 MNHEY, CDR2 SVGAGI. The CDR3 region is CASSSGQYYQETQYF. The CDR3 DNA reads as TGTGCCAGCAGTTCGGGACAGTACTACCAAGAGACCCAGTACTTC.

The gene calls are TRBV6-5 and TRBJ1-1; a weak D match, TRBD1 (5 bases). This CDR3 is 14 amino acids long. In germline, CDR1 is MNHEY, CDR2 SVGAGI. Trimming took 2 bases from V and 2 from J, leaving 9 bases between them. The CDR3 DNA reads TGTGCCAGCAGTTACGGGGCAGCTAACACTGAAGCTTTCTTT. Protein: CASSYGAANTEAFF.

The chain carries TRBV30 and TRBJ1-6; no definite D call. The V gene's germline CDR1 is GTSNPN and CDR2 SVGIG (reference sequence). Trimming pared 2 bases from V and 2 bases from J, leaving 10 bases between. CDR3 length: 15 residues. CDR3 amino acids: CAWSPDGAYNSPLHF. For the CDR3, the DNA is TGTGCCTGGAGTCCCGACGGAGCCTATAATTCACCCCTCCACTTT.

As concerns this clone: Other DNA sequences of this sample code for an identical CDR3. The chain uses TRBV29-1 and TRBJ1-1; TRBD1 agrees at 8 bases. The CDR3 contains 12 residues. The germline CDR1 and CDR2 sequences are SQVTM and ANQGSEA. After removal of 6 bases from V and 1 base from J, the junction contained 1 base not matched to a gene. The CDR3 bases are TGCAGCGTCGACAGGGGGAACACTGAAGCTTTCTTT. Residues: CSVDRGNTEAFF.

This chain's CDR3 is CASSLSGLAGGRGPDTQYF. The CDR3 region has the DNA TGTGCCAGCAGTTTATCCGGACTAGCGGGGGGCCGGGGTCCAGATACGCAGTATTTT. The chain employs TRBV27 and TRBJ2-3; 14 positions match TRBD2. Germline values: CDR1 MNHEY, CDR2 SMNVEV (reference sequence). The CDR3 sequence is 19 residues long. J gave up 4 bases and V 0 bases, and 9 bases lay outside the gene matches.

This clone appeared a single time. This chain links TRBV5-5 with TRBJ2-5; D is perhaps TRBD1 (6 bases). The germline CDR1 and CDR2 sequences are SGHKS and YYEKEE (reference sequence). V was shortened by 5 bases and J by 0 bases, with 17 bases between the two germline ends. CDR3 length: 16 residues. CDR3 in amino acids: CASRQRDTRNQETQYF. For the CDR3, the DNA is TGTGCCAGCAGACAACGGGACACCCGTAACCAAGAGACCCAGTACTTC.